This is a list of T cell receptor beta chains from one sample in a study of CD8 T cells in Susac syndrome. In TCRdb, the immunoSEQ multiplex PCR reads were re-called with MiXCR into one record per CDR3 protein. The table lists 150,000 to 200,000 distinct CDR3 sequences, 85% to 95% of them singletons. What was sequenced was CD8+ T cells from PBMCs. The receptors were gathered from a human donor with Susac syndrome. Both conserved end residues are part of each CDR3. A D gene is named only where the DNA matches it firmly. A row's size may be missing; if present it is once, few, many or a size class.

TRBV4-1,TRBJ2-1,.,.,TGCGCCAGCAGCCAAGTTGACCTCGTTTCCTACAATGAGCAGTTCTTC,CASSQVDLVSYNEQFF
TRBV20-1,TRBJ2-2,.,.,TGCAGTGCTAGAGCGTTCGGGGTTACGAACACCGGGGAGCTGTTTTTT,CSARAFGVTNTGELFF
TRBV3-1,TRBJ2-5,.,TRBD2,TGTGCCAGCAGCCTCTTGGCGGGGGGGCCTCGAGAGACCCAGTACTTC,CASSLLAGGPRETQYF
TRBV29-1,TRBJ2-5,.,TRBD1,TGCAGCGCCACACTAAACACAGGGGGGCAAGAGACCCAGTACTTC,CSATLNTGGQETQYF
TRBV6-5,TRBJ1-2,once,.,TGTGCCAGCAGTTACTCGCAGGGGTTGGGTGTATATGGCTACACCTTC,CASSYSQGLGVYGYTF
TRBV2,TRBJ2-7,.,.,TGTGCCAGCCGTCGTGGGTTATACTACGAGCAGTACTTC,CASRRGLYYEQYF
TRBV29-1,TRBJ1-1,.,.,TGCAGCGCCGGGAATAATGAAGCTTTCTTT,CSAGNNEAFF
TRBV20-1,TRBJ2-1,.,.,TGCAGTGCTAGAGATTTGGGACGGAGCGACAATGAGCAGTTCTTC,CSARDLGRSDNEQFF
TRBV7-9,TRBJ2-7,.,TRBD1,TGTGCCAGCAGATTACAGGGGTCTTACGAGCAGTACTTC,CASRLQGSYEQYF
TRBV27,TRBJ1-3,.,TRBD1,TGTGCCAGCAGTTTATCACAGGGGATCTCTGGAAACACCATATATTTT,CASSLSQGISGNTIYF
TRBV2,TRBJ1-2,.,.,TGTGCCAGCAGTGTCCAGGGCGGTGGCTACACCTTC,CASSVQGGGYTF
TRBV18,TRBJ1-5,.,.,TGTGCCAGCTCACCTTCCGCGTTTCTGCCCCAGCATTTT,CASSPSAFLPQHF
TRBV7-9,TRBJ2-1,.,TRBD2,TGTGCCAGCAGCTTACGACTAGCGGGAGACAATGAGCAGTTCTTC,CASSLRLAGDNEQFF
TRBV14,TRBJ2-1,.,TRBD2,TGTGCCAGCAGCCTGGATCCGGGACTAGCGGGAGGCGGTTACAATGAGCAGTTCTTC,CASSLDPGLAGGGYNEQFF
TRBV24-1,TRBJ2-1,.,.,TGTGCCACCAGTGAGCCAGGGGAGCACAATGAGCAGTTCTTC,CATSEPGEHNEQFF
TRBV19,TRBJ2-5,.,TRBD2,TGTGCCAGTAGTACTTGGACTAGCGGCGAGACCCAGTACTTC,CASSTWTSGETQYF
TRBV5-4,TRBJ2-1,.,TRBD1,TGTGCCAGCAGCTTGCCCGGGACAGGGAGGAATGAGCAGTTCTTC,CASSLPGTGRNEQFF
TRBV30,TRBJ2-3,.,.,TGTGCCTGGAGTGTATCCGGTAGCACAGATACGCAGTATTTT,CAWSVSGSTDTQYF
TRBV20-1,TRBJ1-5,.,.,TGCAGTGCTAGGAAGGGGCAACAGCCCCAGCATTTT,CSARKGQQPQHF
TRBV7-2,TRBJ2-7,.,TRBD2,TGTGCCAGCAGCTTAGAAGGCGGGAGGTCCTACGAGCAGTACTTC,CASSLEGGRSYEQYF
TRBV29-1,TRBJ1-5,.,.,TGCAGCGCTACGTCAGGGAATGGAATACAGCATTTT,CSATSGNGIQHF
TRBV28,TRBJ1-4,.,TRBD1,TGTGCCAGCAGTTTACGACAGGGAGATGAAAAACTGTTTTTT,CASSLRQGDEKLFF
TRBV4-1,TRBJ2-1,.,TRBD1,TGCGCCAGCAGCCAAGAGGGGTGGACAGGGGGAAACAATGAGCAGTTCTTC,CASSQEGWTGGNNEQFF
TRBV28,TRBJ2-7,.,TRBD1,TGTGCCAGCAGTTCGGACAGGGGAGTCTACGAGCAGTACTTC,CASSSDRGVYEQYF
TRBV7-8,TRBJ2-7,few,TRBD1,TGTGCCAGCAGCTTAGACAGGGGCTACGAGCAGTACTTC,CASSLDRGYEQYF
TRBV2,TRBJ2-5,.,.,TGTGCCAGCAGTGATGGGGCGGGGACGAAAGAGACCCAGTACTTC,CASSDGAGTKETQYF
TRBV5-1,TRBJ2-7,.,TRBD2,TGCGCCAGCAGCGCGAGCGGGAGTCTCTACGAGCAGTACTTC,CASSASGSLYEQYF
TRBV30,TRBJ1-2,.,.,TGTGCCTGGAGGGCCTTGGAATATGGCTACACCTTC,CAWRALEYGYTF
TRBV15,TRBJ1-1,.,.,TGTGCCACCAGCAGAGATCGCGGGTGGGGGGGGACTGAAGCTTTCTTT,CATSRDRGWGGTEAFF
TRBV6-1,TRBJ1-1,.,.,TGTGCCAGCAGTGAGGTACCCACTGAAGCTTTCTTT,CASSEVPTEAFF
TRBV20-1,TRBJ2-3,.,TRBD1,TGCAGTGCTAGGGAACCGGGACAGGCCCCTGATACGCAGTATTTT,CSAREPGQAPDTQYF
TRBV7-6,TRBJ2-7,.,TRBD1,TGTGCCAGCCGACCGGGACAGGGTAACGAGCAGTACTTC,CASRPGQGNEQYF
TRBV20-1,TRBJ2-1,.,.,TGCAGTGCTAGAGACTATCGCTCCTACAATGAGCAGTTCTTC,CSARDYRSYNEQFF